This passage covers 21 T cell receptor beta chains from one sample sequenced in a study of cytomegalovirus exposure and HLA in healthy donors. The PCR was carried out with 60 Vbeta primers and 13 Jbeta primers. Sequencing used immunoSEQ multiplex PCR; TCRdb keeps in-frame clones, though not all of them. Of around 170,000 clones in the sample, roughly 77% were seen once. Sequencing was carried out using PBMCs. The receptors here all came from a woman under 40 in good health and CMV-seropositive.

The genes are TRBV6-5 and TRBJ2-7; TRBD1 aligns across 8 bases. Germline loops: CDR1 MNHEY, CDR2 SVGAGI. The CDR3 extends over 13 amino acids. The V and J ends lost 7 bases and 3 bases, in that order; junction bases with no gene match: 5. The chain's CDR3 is CASTFGTGYEQYF. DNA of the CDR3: TGTGCCAGCACCTTCGGGACAGGCTACGAGCAGTACTTC.

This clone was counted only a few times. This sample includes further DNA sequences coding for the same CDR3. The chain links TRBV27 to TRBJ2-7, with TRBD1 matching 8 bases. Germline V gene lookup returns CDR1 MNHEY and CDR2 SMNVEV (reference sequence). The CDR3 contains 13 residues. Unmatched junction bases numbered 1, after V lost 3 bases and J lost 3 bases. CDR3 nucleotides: TGTGCCAGCAGTTTCGGACAGGGCTACGAGCAGTACTTC. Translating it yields CASSFGQGYEQYF.

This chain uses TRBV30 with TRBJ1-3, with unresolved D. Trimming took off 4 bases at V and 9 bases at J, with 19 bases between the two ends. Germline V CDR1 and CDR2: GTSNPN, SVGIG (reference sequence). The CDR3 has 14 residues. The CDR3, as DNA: TGTGCCTGGACGTACGGTCCCGGGTATGGCACCATATATTTT. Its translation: CAWTYGPGYGTIYF.

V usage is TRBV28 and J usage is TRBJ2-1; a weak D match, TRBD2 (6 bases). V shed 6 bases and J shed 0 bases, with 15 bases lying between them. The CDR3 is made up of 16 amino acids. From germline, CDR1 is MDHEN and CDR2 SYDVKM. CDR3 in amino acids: CASSLTDGSSYNEQFF. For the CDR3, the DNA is TGTGCCAGCAGCCTTACCGACGGGAGCTCCTACAATGAGCAGTTCTTC.

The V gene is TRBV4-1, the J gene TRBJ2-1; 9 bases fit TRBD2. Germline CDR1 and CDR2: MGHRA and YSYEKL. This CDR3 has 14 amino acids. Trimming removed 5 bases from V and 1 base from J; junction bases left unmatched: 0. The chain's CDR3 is CASSSGGSYNEQFF. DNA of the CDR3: TGCGCCAGCAGCAGCGGGGGGTCCTACAATGAGCAGTTCTTC.

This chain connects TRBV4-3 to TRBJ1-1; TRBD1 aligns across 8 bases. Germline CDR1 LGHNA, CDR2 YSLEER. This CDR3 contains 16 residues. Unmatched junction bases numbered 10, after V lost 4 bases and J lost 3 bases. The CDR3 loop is CASSPQPRGRYTEAFF. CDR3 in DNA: TGCGCCAGCAGCCCTCAACCCAGGGGGCGGTACACTGAAGCTTTCTTT.

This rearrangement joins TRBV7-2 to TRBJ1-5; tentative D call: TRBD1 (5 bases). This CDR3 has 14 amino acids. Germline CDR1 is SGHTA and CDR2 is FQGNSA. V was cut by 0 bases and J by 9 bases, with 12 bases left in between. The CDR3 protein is CASSLAGDSRPQHF. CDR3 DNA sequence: TGTGCCAGCAGCTTAGCGGGGGACTCAAGGCCCCAGCATTTT. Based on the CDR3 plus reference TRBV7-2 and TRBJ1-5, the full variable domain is GAGVSQSPSNKVTEKGKDVELRCDPISGHTALYWYRQSLGQGLEFLIYFQGNSAPDKSGLPSDRFSAERTGGSVSTLTIQRTQQEDSAVYLCASSLAGDSRPQHFGDGTRLSIL.

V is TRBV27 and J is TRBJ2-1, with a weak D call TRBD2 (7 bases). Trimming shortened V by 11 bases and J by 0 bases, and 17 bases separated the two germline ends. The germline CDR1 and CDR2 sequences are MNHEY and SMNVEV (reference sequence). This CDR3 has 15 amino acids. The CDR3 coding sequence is TGTGCCGCCGCCAAGGGGGGGAGCTCCTACAATGAGCAGTTCTTC. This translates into CAAAKGGSSYNEQFF.

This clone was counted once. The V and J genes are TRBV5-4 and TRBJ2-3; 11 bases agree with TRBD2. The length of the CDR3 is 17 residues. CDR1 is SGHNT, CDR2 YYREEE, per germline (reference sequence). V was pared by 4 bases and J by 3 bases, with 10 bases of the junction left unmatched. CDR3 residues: CASSHRLAGPGTDTQYF. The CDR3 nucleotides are TGTGCCAGCAGCCACCGACTAGCGGGGCCGGGGACAGATACGCAGTATTTT.

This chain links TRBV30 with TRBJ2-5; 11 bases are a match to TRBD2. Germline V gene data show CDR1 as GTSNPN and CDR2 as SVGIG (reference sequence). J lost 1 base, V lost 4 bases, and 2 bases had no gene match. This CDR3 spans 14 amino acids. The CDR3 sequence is CAWTSGGFQETQYF. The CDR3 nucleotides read TGTGCCTGGACTAGCGGGGGGTTCCAAGAGACCCAGTACTTC. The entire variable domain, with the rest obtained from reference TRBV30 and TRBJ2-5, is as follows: SQTIHQWPATLVQPVGSPLSLECTVEGTSNPNLYWYRQAAGRGLQLLFYSVGIGQISSEVPQNLSASRPQDRQFILSSKKLLLSDSGFYLCAWTSGGFQETQYFGPGTRLLVL.

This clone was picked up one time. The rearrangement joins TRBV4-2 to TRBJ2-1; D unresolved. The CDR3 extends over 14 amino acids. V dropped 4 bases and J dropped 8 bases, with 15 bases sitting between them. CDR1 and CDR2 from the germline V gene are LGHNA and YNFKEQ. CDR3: CASSRQLGPDEQFF. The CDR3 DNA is TGTGCCAGCAGCCGACAACTCGGCCCCGATGAGCAGTTCTTC.

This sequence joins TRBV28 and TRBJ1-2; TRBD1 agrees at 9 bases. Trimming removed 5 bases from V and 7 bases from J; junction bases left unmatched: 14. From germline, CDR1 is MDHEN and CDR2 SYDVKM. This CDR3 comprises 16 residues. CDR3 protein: CASSPLDRGVYSGYTF. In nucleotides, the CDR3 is TGTGCCAGCAGTCCATTGGACAGGGGAGTATATAGTGGCTACACCTTC.

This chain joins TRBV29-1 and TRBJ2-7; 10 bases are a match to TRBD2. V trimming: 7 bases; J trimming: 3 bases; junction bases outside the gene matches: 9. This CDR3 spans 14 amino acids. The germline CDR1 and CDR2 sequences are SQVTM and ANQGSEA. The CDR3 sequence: CSAAGVAGGYEQYF. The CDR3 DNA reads TGCAGCGCCGCCGGGGTAGCGGGGGGCTACGAGCAGTACTTC.

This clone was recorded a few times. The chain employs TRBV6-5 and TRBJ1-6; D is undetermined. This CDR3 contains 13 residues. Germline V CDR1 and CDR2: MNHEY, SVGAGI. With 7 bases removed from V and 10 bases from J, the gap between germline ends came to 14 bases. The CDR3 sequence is CASTRGGQSPLHF. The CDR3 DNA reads TGTGCCAGCACTCGGGGTGGTCAGTCACCCCTCCACTTT.

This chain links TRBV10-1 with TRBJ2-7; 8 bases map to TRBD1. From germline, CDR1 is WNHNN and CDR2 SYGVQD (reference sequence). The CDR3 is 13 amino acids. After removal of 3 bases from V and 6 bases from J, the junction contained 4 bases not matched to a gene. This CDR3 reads CASSDSGQAEQYF. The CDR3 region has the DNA TGCGCCAGCAGTGACTCGGGACAGGCCGAGCAGTACTTC.

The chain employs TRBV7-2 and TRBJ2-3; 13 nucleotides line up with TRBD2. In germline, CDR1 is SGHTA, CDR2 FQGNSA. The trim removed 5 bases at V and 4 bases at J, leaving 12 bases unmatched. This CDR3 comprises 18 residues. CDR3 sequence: CASSPRRLAGGEADTQYF. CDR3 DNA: TGTGCCAGCAGCCCACGAAGACTAGCGGGGGGCGAGGCAGATACGCAGTATTTT. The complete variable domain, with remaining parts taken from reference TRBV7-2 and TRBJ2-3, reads GAGVSQSPSNKVTEKGKDVELRCDPISGHTALYWYRQSLGQGLEFLIYFQGNSAPDKSGLPSDRFSAERTGGSVSTLTIQRTQQEDSAVYLCASSPRRLAGGEADTQYFGPGTRLTVL.

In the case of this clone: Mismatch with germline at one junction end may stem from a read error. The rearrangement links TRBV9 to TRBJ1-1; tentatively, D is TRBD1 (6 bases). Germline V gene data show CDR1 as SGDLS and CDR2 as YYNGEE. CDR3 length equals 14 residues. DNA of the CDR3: TGTGCTAGCAGCGTAGAGGGTTGGGACATTGAAGCTTTCTTT. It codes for CASSVEGWDIEAFF.

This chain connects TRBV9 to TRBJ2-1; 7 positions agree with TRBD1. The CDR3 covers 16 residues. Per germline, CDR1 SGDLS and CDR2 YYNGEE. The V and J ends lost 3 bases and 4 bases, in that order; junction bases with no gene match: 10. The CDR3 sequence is CASSGGAGTEYNEQFF. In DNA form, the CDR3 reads TGTGCCAGCAGCGGAGGAGCCGGGACAGAATACAATGAGCAGTTCTTC. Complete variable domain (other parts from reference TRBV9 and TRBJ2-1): DSGVTQTPKHLITATGQRVTLRCSPRSGDLSVYWYQQSLDQGLQFLIQYYNGEERAKGNILERFSAQQFPDLHSELNLSSLELGDSALYFCASSGGAGTEYNEQFFGPGTRLTVL.

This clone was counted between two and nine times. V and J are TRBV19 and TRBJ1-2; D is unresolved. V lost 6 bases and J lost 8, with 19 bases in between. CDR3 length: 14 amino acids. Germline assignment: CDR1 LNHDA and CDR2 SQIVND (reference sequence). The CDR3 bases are TGTGCCAGTAGAACCCCGGGCGGGCTTTGGGGCTACACCTTC. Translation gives CASRTPGGLWGYTF. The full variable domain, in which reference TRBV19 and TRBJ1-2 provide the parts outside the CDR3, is DGGITQSPKYLFRKEGQNVTLSCEQNLNHDAMYWYRQDPGQGLRLIYYSQIVNDFQKGDIAEGYSVSREKKESFPLTVTSAQKNPTAFYLCASRTPGGLWGYTFGSGTRLTVV.

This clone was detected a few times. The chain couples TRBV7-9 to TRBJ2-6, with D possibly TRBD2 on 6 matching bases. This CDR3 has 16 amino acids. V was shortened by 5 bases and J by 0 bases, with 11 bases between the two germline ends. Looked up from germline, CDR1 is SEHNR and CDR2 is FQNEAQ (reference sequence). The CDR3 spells CASSPRGHSGANVLTF. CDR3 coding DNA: TGTGCCAGCAGCCCGCGGGGTCACTCTGGGGCCAACGTCCTGACTTTC.

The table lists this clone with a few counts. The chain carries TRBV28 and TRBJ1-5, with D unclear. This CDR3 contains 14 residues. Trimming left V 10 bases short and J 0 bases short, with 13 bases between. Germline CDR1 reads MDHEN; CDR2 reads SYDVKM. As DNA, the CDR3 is TGTGCCATCACCGTGCGGTTTAGCAATCAGCCCCAGCATTTT. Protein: CAITVRFSNQPQHF.